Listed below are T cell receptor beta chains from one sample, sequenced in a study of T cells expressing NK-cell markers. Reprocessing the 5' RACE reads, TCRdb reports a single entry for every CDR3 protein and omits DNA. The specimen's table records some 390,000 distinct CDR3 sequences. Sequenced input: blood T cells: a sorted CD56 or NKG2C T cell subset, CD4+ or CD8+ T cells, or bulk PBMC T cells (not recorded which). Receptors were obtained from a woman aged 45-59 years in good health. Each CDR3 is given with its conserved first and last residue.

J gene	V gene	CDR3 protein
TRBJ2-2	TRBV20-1	CSARPLTGRVTGELFF
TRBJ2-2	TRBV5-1	CASSSLAGSNTGELFF
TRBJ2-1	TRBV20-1	CSAPRGAGGGEQFF
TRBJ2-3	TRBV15	CATSPTSGPSDTQYF
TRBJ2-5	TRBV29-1	CSVGQYSETQYF
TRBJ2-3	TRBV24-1	CATSEPGLTDTDTQYF
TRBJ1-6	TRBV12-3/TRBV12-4	CASSSGGGGATPLHF
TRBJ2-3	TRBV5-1	CASSLAESAPDTQYF
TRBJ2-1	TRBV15	CATSTTSGNYNEQFF
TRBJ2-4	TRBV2	CASSTGSDIQYF
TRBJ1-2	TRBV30	CACEVDTTREGYTF
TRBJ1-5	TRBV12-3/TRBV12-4	CASSLGGVSVQPQHF
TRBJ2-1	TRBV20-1	CSAIREGIYNEQFF
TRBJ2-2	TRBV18	CASSPRLEFEEELFF
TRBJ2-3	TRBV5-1	CASSLELAADTQYF
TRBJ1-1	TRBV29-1	CSVEATALTSTEAFF
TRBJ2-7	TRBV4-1	CASSYTKQGAYEQYF
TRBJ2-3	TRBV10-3	CAIRGQTSTDTQYF
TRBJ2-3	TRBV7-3	CASSLPGDTQYF
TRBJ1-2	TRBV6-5	CASSYSPQWDYGYTF
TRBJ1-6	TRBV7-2	CASSQTGGAKNSPLHF
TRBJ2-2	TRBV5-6	CASSFRPAGNTGELFF
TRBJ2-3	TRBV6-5	CASSPLIRGFSDTQYF
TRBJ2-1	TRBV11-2	CASSLGASGRSEDEQFF
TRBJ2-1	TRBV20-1	CSAREVGTSQFF
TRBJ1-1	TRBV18	CASSPPNWGLEAFF
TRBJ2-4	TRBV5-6	CASSPPGQGRLIQYF
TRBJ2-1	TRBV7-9	CASSYRGSQIHEQFF
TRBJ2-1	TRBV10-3	CAIRGQGRYNEQFF
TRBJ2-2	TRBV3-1	CASSQVQATGTGELFF
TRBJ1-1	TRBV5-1	CASSLGIMSFPLNTEAFF
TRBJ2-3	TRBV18	CASSPNGLDTDTQYF
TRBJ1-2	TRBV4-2	CASSQGPGHGYGYTF
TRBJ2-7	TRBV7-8	CASSFRSLQTYEQYF
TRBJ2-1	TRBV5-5	CASSGGLAGVSVLGEQFF
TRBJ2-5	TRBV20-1	CSAFQGGETQYF
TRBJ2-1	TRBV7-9	CASSFPRGGSQNEQFF
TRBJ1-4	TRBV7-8	CASRDRGRTNEKLFF
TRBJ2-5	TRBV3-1	CASSMPTIQETQYF